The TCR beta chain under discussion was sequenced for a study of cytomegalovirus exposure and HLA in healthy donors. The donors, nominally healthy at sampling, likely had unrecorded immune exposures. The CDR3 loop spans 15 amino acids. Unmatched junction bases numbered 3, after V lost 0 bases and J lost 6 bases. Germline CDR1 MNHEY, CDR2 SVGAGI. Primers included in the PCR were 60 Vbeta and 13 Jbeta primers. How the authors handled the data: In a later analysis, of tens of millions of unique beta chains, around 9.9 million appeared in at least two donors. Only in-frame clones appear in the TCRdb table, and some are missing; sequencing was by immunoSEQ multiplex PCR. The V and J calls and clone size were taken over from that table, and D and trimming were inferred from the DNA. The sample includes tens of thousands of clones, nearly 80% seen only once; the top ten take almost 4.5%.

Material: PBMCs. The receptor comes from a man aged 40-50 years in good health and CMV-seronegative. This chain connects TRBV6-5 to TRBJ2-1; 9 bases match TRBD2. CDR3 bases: TGTGCCAGCAGTTACTCTAGCGGGAGCCCCAATGAGCAGTTCTTC. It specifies CASSYSSGSPNEQFF.